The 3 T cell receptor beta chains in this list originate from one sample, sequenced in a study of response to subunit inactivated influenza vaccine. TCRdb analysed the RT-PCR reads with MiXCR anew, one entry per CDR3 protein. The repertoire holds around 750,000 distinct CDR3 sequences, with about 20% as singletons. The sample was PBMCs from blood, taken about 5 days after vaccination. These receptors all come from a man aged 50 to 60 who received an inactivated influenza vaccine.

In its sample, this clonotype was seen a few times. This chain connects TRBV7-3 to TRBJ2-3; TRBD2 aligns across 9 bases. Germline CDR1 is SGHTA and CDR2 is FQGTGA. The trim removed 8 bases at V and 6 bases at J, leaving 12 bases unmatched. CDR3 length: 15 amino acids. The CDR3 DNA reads TGTGCCAGCGCCGTCATCGGCGGGAGGGGGGATACGCAGTATTTT. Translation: CASAVIGGRGDTQYF.

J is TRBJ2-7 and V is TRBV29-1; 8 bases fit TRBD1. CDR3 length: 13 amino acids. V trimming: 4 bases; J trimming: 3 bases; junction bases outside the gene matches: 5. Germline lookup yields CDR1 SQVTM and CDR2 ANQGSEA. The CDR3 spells CSVVRQGSYEQYF. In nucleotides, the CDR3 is TGCAGCGTTGTACGACAGGGGAGCTACGAGCAGTACTTC.

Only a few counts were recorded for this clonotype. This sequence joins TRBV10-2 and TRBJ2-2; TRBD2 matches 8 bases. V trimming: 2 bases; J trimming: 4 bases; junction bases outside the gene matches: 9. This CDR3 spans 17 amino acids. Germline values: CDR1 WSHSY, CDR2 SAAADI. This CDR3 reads CASSEPSGRGGTGELFF. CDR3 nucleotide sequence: TGCGCCAGCAGTGAGCCCAGCGGGAGAGGGGGCACCGGGGAGCTGTTTTTT.